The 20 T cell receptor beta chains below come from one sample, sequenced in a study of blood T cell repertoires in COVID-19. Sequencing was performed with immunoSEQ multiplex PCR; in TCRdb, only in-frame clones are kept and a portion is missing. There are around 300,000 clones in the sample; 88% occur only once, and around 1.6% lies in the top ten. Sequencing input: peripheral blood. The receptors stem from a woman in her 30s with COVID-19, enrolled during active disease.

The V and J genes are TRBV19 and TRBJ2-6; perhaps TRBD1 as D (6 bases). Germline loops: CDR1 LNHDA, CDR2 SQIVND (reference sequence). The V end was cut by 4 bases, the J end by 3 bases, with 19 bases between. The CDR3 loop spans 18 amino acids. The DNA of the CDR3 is TGTGCCAGTAGTAGGGACATCCCAAGGCTAGGTGGGGCCAACGTCCTGACTTTC. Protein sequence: CASSRDIPRLGGANVLTF. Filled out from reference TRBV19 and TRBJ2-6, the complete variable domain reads DGGITQSPKYLFRKEGQNVTLSCEQNLNHDAMYWYRQDPGQGLRLIYYSQIVNDFQKGDIAEGYSVSREKKESFPLTVTSAQKNPTAFYLCASSRDIPRLGGANVLTFGAGSRLTVL.

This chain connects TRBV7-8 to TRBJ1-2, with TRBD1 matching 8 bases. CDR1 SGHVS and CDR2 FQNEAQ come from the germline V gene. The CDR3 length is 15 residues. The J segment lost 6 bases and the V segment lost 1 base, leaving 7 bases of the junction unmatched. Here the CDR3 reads CASSLGQGAYHGYTF. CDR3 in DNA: TGTGCCAGCAGCTTAGGGCAGGGGGCGTATCATGGCTACACCTTC.

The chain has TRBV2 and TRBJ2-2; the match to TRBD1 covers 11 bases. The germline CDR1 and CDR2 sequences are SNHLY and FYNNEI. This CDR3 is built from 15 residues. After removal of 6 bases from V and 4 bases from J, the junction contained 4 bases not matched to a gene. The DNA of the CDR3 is TGTGCCAGCAGCTGGGGGACAGGGGGCACCGGGGAGCTGTTTTTT. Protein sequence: CASSWGTGGTGELFF.

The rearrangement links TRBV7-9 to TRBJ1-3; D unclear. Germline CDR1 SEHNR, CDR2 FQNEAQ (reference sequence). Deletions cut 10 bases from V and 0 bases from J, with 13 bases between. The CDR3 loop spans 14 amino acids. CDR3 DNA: TGTGCCACACCGGAGACCCCCTCTGGAAACACCATATATTTT. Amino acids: CATPETPSGNTIYF. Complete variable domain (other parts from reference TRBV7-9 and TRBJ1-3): DTGVSQNPRHKITKRGQNVTFRCDPISEHNRLYWYRQTLGQGPEFLTYFQNEAQLEKSRLLSDRFSAERPKGSFSTLEIQRTEQGDSAMYLCATPETPSGNTIYFGEGSWLTVV.

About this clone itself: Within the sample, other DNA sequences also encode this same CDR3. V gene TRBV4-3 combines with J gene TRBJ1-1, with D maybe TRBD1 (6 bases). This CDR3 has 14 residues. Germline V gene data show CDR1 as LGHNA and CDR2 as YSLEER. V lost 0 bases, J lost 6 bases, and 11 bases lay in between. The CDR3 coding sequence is TGCGCCAGCAGCCAAGACAGGGGTAGCGCTGAAGCTTTCTTT. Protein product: CASSQDRGSAEAFF.

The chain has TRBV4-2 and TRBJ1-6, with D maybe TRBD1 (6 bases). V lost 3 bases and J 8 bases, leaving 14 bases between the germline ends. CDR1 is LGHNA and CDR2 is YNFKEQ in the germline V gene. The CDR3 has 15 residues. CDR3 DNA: TGTGCCAGCAGCCACCCCGGGACACTAGATTCACCCCTCCACTTT. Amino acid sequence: CASSHPGTLDSPLHF.

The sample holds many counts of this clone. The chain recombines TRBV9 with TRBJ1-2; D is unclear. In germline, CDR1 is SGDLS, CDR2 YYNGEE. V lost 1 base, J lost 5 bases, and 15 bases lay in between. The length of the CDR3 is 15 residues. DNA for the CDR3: TGTGCCAGCAGCGTACGGGAGTCTCTCTCTTATGGCTACACCTTC. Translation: CASSVRESLSYGYTF.

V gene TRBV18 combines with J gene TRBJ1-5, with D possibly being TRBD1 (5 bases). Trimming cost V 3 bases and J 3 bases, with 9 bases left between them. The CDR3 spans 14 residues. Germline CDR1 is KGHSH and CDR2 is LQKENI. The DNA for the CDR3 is TGTGCCAGCTCACCGGGGGGGTTCAATCAGCCCCAGCATTTT. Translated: CASSPGGFNQPQHF.

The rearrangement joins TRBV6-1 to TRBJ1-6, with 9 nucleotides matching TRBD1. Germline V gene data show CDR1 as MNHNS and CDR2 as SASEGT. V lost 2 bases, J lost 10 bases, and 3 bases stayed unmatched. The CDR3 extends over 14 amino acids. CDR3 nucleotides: TGTGCCAGCAGTGAAAGACAGGGGGTATCACCCCTCCACTTT. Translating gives CASSERQGVSPLHF.

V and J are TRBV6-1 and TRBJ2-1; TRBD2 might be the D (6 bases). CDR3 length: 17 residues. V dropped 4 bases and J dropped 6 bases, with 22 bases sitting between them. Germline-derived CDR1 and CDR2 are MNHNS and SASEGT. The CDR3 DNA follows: TGTGCCAGCAGTGCCAATCCCTGGGTCCCCGGGGGCAATGAGCAGTTCTTC. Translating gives CASSANPWVPGGNEQFF.

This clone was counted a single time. The CDR3 region has the DNA TGTGCCACCAAGCGGGGGTCAGGCAATCAGCCCCAGCATTTT. Its protein is CATKRGSGNQPQHF. The chain combines TRBV6-5 with TRBJ1-5, with D maybe TRBD1 (5 bases). The germline gives CDR1 MNHEY, CDR2 SVGAGI. V lost 10 bases and J 2 bases, leaving 15 bases between the germline ends. The CDR3 contains 14 residues.

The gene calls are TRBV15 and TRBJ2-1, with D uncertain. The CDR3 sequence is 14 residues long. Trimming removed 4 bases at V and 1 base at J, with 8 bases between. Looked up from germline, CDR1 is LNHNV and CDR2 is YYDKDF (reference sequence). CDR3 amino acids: CATSILSSYNEQFF. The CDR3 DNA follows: TGTGCCACCAGCATACTCTCTTCCTACAATGAGCAGTTCTTC. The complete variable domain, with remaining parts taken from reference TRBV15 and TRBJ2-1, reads DAMVIQNPRYQVTQFGKPVTLSCSQTLNHNVMYWYQQKSSQAPKLLFHYYDKDFNNEADTPDNFQSRRPNTSFCFLDIRSPGLGDTAMYLCATSILSSYNEQFFGPGTRLTVL.

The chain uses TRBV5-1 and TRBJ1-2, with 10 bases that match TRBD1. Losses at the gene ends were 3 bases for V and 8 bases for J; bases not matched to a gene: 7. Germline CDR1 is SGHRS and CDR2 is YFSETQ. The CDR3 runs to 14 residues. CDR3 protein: CASSSGQGIWGYTF. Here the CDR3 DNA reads TGCGCCAGCAGCTCGGGACAGGGGATTTGGGGCTACACCTTC.

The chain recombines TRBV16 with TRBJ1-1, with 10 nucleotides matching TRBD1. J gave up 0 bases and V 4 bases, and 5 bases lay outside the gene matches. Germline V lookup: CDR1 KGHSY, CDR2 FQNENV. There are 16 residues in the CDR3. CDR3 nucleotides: TGTGCCAGCAGCCCTGGACAGGGGGGTATGAACACTGAAGCTTTCTTT. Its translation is CASSPGQGGMNTEAFF.

This chain's CDR3 is CASTPSRTGSTEAFF. DNA for the CDR3: TGTGCCAGCACCCCCTCCCGGACAGGGAGCACTGAAGCTTTCTTT. V gene TRBV7-8 combines with J gene TRBJ1-1; 8 positions match TRBD1. CDR3 size: 15 residues. V shed 7 bases and J 4 bases; nucleotides not matched to a gene: 11. Germline V CDR1 and CDR2: SGHVS, FQNEAQ.

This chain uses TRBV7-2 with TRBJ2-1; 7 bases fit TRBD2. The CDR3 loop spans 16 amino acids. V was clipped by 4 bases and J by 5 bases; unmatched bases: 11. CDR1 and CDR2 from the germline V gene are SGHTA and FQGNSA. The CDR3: CASSWGRGPVDNEQFF. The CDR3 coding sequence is TGTGCCAGCAGCTGGGGGAGGGGCCCCGTCGACAATGAGCAGTTCTTC.

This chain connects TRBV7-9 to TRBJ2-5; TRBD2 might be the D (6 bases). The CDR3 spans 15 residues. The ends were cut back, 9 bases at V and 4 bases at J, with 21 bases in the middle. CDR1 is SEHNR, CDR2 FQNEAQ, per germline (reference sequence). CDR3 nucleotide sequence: TGTGCCAGTGGATTTGCGGGGTCGGGTGGAGAGACCCAGTACTTC. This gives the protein CASGFAGSGGETQYF.

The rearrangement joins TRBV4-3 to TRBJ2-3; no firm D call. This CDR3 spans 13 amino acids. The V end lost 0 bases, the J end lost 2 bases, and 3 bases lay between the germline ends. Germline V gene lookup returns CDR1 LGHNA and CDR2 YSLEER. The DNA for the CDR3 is TGCGCCAGCAGCCAAGACCTCACAGATACGCAGTATTTT. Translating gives CASSQDLTDTQYF.

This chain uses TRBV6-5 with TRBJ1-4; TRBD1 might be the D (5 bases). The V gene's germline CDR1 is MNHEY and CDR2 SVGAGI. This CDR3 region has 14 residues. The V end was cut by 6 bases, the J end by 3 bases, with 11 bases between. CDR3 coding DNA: TGTGCCAGCAGGGCAGGGTTAGCTAATGAAAAACTGTTTTTT. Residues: CASRAGLANEKLFF.

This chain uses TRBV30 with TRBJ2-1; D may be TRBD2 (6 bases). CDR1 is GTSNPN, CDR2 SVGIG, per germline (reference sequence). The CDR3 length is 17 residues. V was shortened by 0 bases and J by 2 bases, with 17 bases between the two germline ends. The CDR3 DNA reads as TGTGCCTGGAGTGTCAGATTCGGGACTGGGCCCTACAATGAGCAGTTCTTC. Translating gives CAWSVRFGTGPYNEQFF.